This TCR beta chain derives from a study of tumor-infiltrating lymphocytes in primary liver carcinoma. The overall study: Patients included men and women of 30 to 69 years. There were tumors of stage T1-T3 N0M0, each 4.2 to 10 cm across. Broader study findings: Tumor tissue displayed a significantly greater top-250-clone fraction than blood (p = 0.039). Since the samples were bulk and unsorted, the CD4+ and CD8+ repertoires were not compared.

About this clonotype itself: As yet, its antigen is unknown. One junction end disagrees with the germline gene, perhaps due to a read error.

Total RNA (around 510 ng) served as template for TCR beta cDNA synthesis primed by a constant-region primer. Libraries for TCR beta were built through three nested multiplex PCR rounds, which together made up a slightly modified ARM-PCR procedure. The first two PCR rounds used TRBV1-TRBV30 forward primers with a C-beta reverse primer, nine to eleven cycles each. TCRdb redid the calling of the multiplex PCR reads with MiXCR, one entry per CDR3 protein. The top ten hold roughly 7% of the sample, which has about 200,000 distinct CDR3 sequences, around three fifths seen once. There are 15 residues in the CDR3. Germline CDR1 and CDR2: SGHAT and FQNNGV. Germline DNA was extracted too, while blood RNA derived from unsorted whole blood.

The material sequenced was peripheral blood. The rearrangement links TRBV11-2 to TRBJ2-2, with no clear D. The source of this sequence is a woman aged 55-69 years with primary liver carcinoma and hepatitis B virus infection. The CDR3 DNA reads TGTGCCAGCAGCTTACTGGCAAGAAACACTGGGGAGCTGTTTTTT. This sequence encodes CASSLLARNTGELFF.